This TCR beta chain derives from a study of T-cell memory formation after mild COVID-19. Turning to the study itself: In these data, TCR clusters were largely donor specific.

CDR1 is KGHDR and CDR2 is SFDVKD in the germline V gene. V lost 2 bases and J 5 bases, leaving 34 bases between the germline ends. CDR3 size: 22 residues. This clonotype was counted only a few times. The antigen is unknown. Study-wide results and caveats: Later expanders leaned CD4+, whereas day 15 to 85 contracting clones were balanced CD4/CD8.

MiXCR was run by TCRdb on the 5' RACE reads, yielding one entry per CDR3 protein. The table records 150,000 or so distinct CDR3 sequences, 14% of them present only once. Sequences were obtained from PBMCs or a T cell subset sorted from them (not recorded which). This sequence was found in an adult woman who had mild COVID-19 (a few samples of this study predate the infection). Cell type and time point are not known. The chain recombines TRBV24-1 with TRBJ2-3, with D possibly matching TRBD2 (8 bases). CDR3 sequence: CATSDSPGQTEREFSSVDTQYF. CDR3 in DNA: TGTGCCACCAGTGATTCCCCGGGACAGACGGAGCGGGAGTTCTCTTCAGTAGATACGCAGTATTTT.